Given below is one T cell receptor (beta chain) in context. Its antigen remains unknown. The final CDR3 position lacks the conserved phenylalanine or tryptophan, pointing to a likely read error. The limits of the CDR3 on the DNA are not certain, so only TCRdb's listed CDR3 is given. The sample is drawn from a study of breast tumors, draining lymph nodes, adjacent tissues. Study results and limitations: The lymph node origin of tumor T cells was framed as consistent with a hypothesis, not demonstrated.

The lymph nodes were axillary draining lymph nodes from breast cancer patients. In germline, CDR1 is SGHTA, CDR2 FQGNSA. The CDR3 spans 10 amino acids, including both terminal residues. MiXCR was run by TCRdb on the multiplex PCR reads, yielding one entry per CDR3 protein. The repertoire holds approximately 200,000 distinct CDR3 sequences, with around 29% as singletons. Sequencing input: axillary lymph node tissue. The chain joins TRBV7-2 to TRBJ2-5; the table's D call of TRBD2 was not tested on the DNA. This receptor was identified in a female donor with breast cancer. Some clones in this sample may be carry-over from other donors' samples. This CDR3 is CASSLRGGAL.